The TCR beta chain described here comes from a study of blood T cell repertoires in COVID-19 (dated by TCRdb to about 2020). Broadly, across the study: Samples from collaborators originated in the United States, Italy and Spain and spanned both the acute and convalescent phases of COVID-19. The prospective study material was composed of cDNA or gDNA derived from T cells, B-cell-depleted T cells, or PBMCs. The dataset comprised deeply sampled blood TCRbeta repertoires from subjects exposed to, actively infected with, or recovered from COVID-19. A freely available public database, intended as a resource for researchers studying the immune response to SARS-CoV-2, is where the repertoires were released. Samples were obtained from the ongoing ImmuneRACE study (first 160 participants) and from roughly 1,300 subjects provided by 6 global collaborators. A de-identified subject ID, COVID-19 status, age in years and sex were almost always included in the sample metadata. Where available, HLA class I and class II types were obtained from metadata supplied by the sample provider rather than from assay-based typing. The research as a whole found: Clinical and demographic metadata were provided uncurated, with the amount varying by source and participant.

The immunoSEQ Assay, a bias-controlled multiplex PCR, was used to amplify TCRbeta CDR3 regions from genomic DNA. The authors processed their data as follows. Nucleated cell counts per sample were estimated from amplification of reference gene primers within the assay. Sequence reads were collapsed and filtered to measure the absolute abundance of every unique TCRbeta CDR3 rearrangement. Productive Simpson clonality was computed per sample as the square root of Simpson's diversity index over productive rearrangements. The clones in this table, taken by TCRdb from immuneACCESS, are in-frame only. Not every clone is retained; where verified, under half of the shortfall comes from an unresolved V gene, and the cause of the rest is unknown. V and J calls and clone size come straight from that table; D and trimming were deduced from the DNA. Counted in this sample were some 60,000 clones; more than 90% of them appeared once. Roughly 1.3% of the sample is held by the ten biggest clonotypes.

The junction shows trimming of 7 bases on V and 2 bases on J, plus 12 bases between the germline ends. The CDR3 sequence holds 14 residues, the cysteine and phenylalanine included. The entry retains the CDR3 DNA only, 42 bases that are in frame from base 1. Looking up the germline V gene yields CDR1 SNHLY and CDR2 FYNNEI. Comments on this clone: The specificity of this receptor is unknown. No base qualities exist here, and no much larger clone lies one base off it.

Each collaborating institution followed its own protocols to collect whole blood in K2EDTA tubes. For TCRbeta analysis, collaborators shipped samples in one of three forms: frozen whole blood, isolated PBMCs, or DNA extracted from either of those sample types. Here the chain combines TRBV2 and TRBJ2-4; matching of 5 bases hints at TRBD2 as the D gene. Specimen: peripheral blood. This sequence was found in a man between 60 and 75 years old with acute or convalescent COVID-19. The nucleotide sequence reads TGTGCCAGCATTTTTCCGGGAACCAAAAACATTCAGTACTTC. Its amino acids are CASIFPGTKNIQYF.